One T cell receptor (beta chain) is described in this entry. Within its sample, this clone is medium-sized (0.01 to 0.1%). Its antigen is currently not known. No base qualities exist here, and no much larger clone lies one base off it. From its cysteine to its phenylalanine, the CDR3 spans 12 amino acids. Just CDR3 DNA is preserved here, 36 bases in frame from base 1. V is pruned by 6 bases and J by 10 bases, leaving 8 bases of the junction without a gene match. Looking up the germline V gene yields CDR1 MNHEY and CDR2 SVGAGI. TCRbeta CDR3 regions were amplified from genomic DNA using the immunoSEQ Assay, a bias-controlled multiplex PCR. The original pipeline was this. The number of nucleated cells in each sample was estimated by amplification of reference gene primers within the assay. To quantify the absolute abundance of each unique TCRbeta CDR3 rearrangement, sequence reads were collapsed and filtered. For each sample, productive Simpson clonality was calculated as the square root of Simpson's diversity index across productive rearrangements. Entries here come from immuneACCESS through TCRdb and include only in-frame sequences with V and J called. Some clones fail to appear in such tables; in the studies checked, an unresolved V gene covers under half of the shortfall, and the cause of the remainder is unknown. D and trimming come from the DNA, and the V and J calls and clone size come from that table. The sample data list approximately 45,000 clones, and under 85% of these were observed just once. The ten largest account for approximately 15% of the sample.

The data were obtained in a study of blood T cell repertoires in COVID-19 (dated by TCRdb to about 2020). Some background on the complete study: Collaborator samples came from the United States, Italy and Spain and covered acute and convalescent phases of COVID-19. Sample metadata almost always included a de-identified subject ID, COVID-19 status, age in years and sex. Samples came from the ongoing ImmuneRACE study (first 160 participants) plus 1,254 subjects from 6 global collaborators. Where available, HLA class I and class II types were taken from metadata supplied by the sample provider and were not determined by assay-based typing. Subjects who had been exposed to COVID-19, were actively infected with it, or had recovered from it provided the deeply sampled blood TCRbeta repertoires that made up the dataset. The material from the prospective study consisted of cDNA or gDNA derived from T cells, B-cell-depleted T cells, or PBMCs. The repertoires were released in a freely available public database meant as a resource for research on the immune response to SARS-CoV-2. Summary of the overall study and its limitations: The amount of clinical and demographic metadata varied by source and participant and was provided uncurated.

The collaborating institutions used their own protocols to collect whole blood in K2EDTA tubes. Collaborator samples were shipped for TCRbeta analysis as frozen whole blood, isolated PBMCs, or DNA extracted from either sample type. The receptor was derived from a human donor in a cohort sampled during active COVID-19. The rearranged chain carries TRBV6-5 and TRBJ1-2; a stretch of 7 junction bases matches TRBD1. Sequenced sample: peripheral blood. The CDR3 protein sequence reads: CASSMGTGAYTF. The nucleotide sequence reads TGTGCCAGCAGCATGGGAACAGGGGCCTACACCTTC.